This TCR beta chain was documented in a study of cytomegalovirus exposure and HLA in healthy donors. As for the study in general: Caucasian-associated ancestry cluster membership applied to about 83% of around 400 genotyped donors.

The CDR3 totals 15 residues. Trimming took 3 bases from V and 1 from J; bases not matched to a gene: 4. From germline, CDR1 is SGHRS and CDR2 YFSETQ. The study ran its PCR with 60 Vbeta and 13 Jbeta primers. The method was immunoSEQ multiplex PCR; TCRdb's version includes in-frame clones alone and lacks a portion of them. The repertoire holds around 180,000 clones, 85% to 90% seen once, with about 1.7% in the top ten. The V and J genes are TRBV5-1 and TRBJ2-5; 9 bases agree with TRBD2. The clonotype comes from a woman between 18 and 29 years old in good health and CMV-seronegative. Sample: PBMCs. CDR3 nucleotide sequence: TGCGCCAGCAGCTCCGTACTAGCGGGCCAAGAGACCCAGTACTTC. Amino acids: CASSSVLAGQETQYF.